These 24 T cell receptor beta chains originate from one sample sequenced in a study of blood T cell repertoires in COVID-19. This table comes from immunoSEQ multiplex PCR, and its TCRdb copy is limited to in-frame clones, with some not included. Of roughly 140,000 clones in the sample, roughly 88% were seen once. The sample taken for sequencing was PBMCs or T cells enriched from blood (not recorded which). The receptor set was obtained from a woman in her twenties or thirties with acute COVID-19.

V is TRBV18 and J is TRBJ2-1; 12 nucleotides line up with TRBD2. V was clipped by 6 bases and J by 9 bases; unmatched bases: 6. The CDR3 covers 14 residues. The germline CDR1 and CDR2 sequences are KGHSH and LQKENI. The CDR3 DNA sequence: TGTGCCAGCTCCCCTGGACTAGCGGGACCTGAGCAGTTCTTC. This sequence encodes CASSPGLAGPEQFF.

J is TRBJ2-5 and V is TRBV7-2; maybe TRBD1 (6 bases). Trimming took 1 base from V and 4 from J, leaving 22 bases between them. The germline CDR1 and CDR2 sequences are SGHTA and FQGNSA. This CDR3 spans 18 amino acids. The CDR3 loop reads CASSLGWTASPTRETQYF. CDR3 nucleotides: TGTGCCAGCAGCTTAGGGTGGACAGCCAGCCCCACAAGAGAGACCCAGTACTTC.

The V call is TRBV5-4, the J call TRBJ1-2, with D tentatively TRBD1 (6 bases). Germline CDR1 reads SGHNT; CDR2 reads YYREEE (reference sequence). The CDR3 spans 12 residues. Trimming shortened V by 4 bases and J by 9 bases, and 13 bases separated the two germline ends. CDR3 residues: CASSLSGVSYTF. DNA for the CDR3: TGTGCCAGCAGCCTATCAGGGGTTAGCTACACCTTC. Using reference TRBV5-4 and TRBJ1-2 for the parts outside the CDR3, the full variable domain is ETGVTQSPTHLIKTRGQQVTLRCSSQSGHNTVSWYQQALGQGPQFIFQYYREEENGRGNFPPRFSGLQFPNYSSELNVNALELDDSALYLCASSLSGVSYTFGSGTRLTVV.

J is TRBJ1-5 and V is TRBV4-1, with TRBD1 identical over 8 bases. This CDR3 has 16 amino acids. Germline V gene data show CDR1 as MGHRA and CDR2 as YSYEKL. J was trimmed by 3 bases and V by 2 bases; bases with no gene match: 6. The CDR3 sequence is CASSQSTGVFNQPQHF. The CDR3 DNA is TGCGCCAGCAGCCAATCGACAGGGGTATTCAATCAGCCCCAGCATTTT.

The chain carries TRBV6-4 and TRBJ2-2, with 7 bases identical to TRBD2. Germline CDR1 reads MRHNA; CDR2 reads SNTAGT. The CDR3 runs to 16 residues. The V segment lost 5 bases and the J segment 1 base; nucleotides outside the gene matches: 7. As DNA, the CDR3 is TGTGCCAGCAGTCCGCTGCTAGCGGAGAACACCGGGGAGCTGTTTTTT. This encodes CASSPLLAENTGELFF.

CDR3 amino acids: CASSLWGAGNQPQHF. CDR3 nucleotides: TGTGCCAGCAGTTTATGGGGGGCTGGCAATCAGCCCCAGCATTTT. This chain connects TRBV28 to TRBJ1-5; TRBD1 is a possible D gene (6 bases). V shed 0 bases and J shed 2 bases, with 8 bases lying between them. CDR1 is MDHEN and CDR2 is SYDVKM in the germline V gene. This CDR3 comprises 15 residues.

The chain has TRBV5-8 and TRBJ1-2; a weak D match, TRBD1 (6 bases). Germline-derived CDR1 and CDR2 are SGHTS and YDEGEE. Deletions cut 4 bases from V and 8 bases from J, with 18 bases between. This CDR3 spans 14 amino acids. CDR3 residues: CASSLAQGLSGYTF. The DNA for the CDR3 is TGTGCCAGCAGCCTAGCCCAGGGGTTGAGCGGCTACACCTTC.

This chain's CDR3 is CASIPAAGYGYTF. As DNA, the CDR3 is TGTGCCAGCATCCCTGCCGCGGGCTATGGCTACACCTTC. The chain carries TRBV12-3 or TRBV12-4 and TRBJ1-2; D is unresolved. The CDR3 totals 13 residues. V lost 7 bases and J 4 bases, leaving 13 bases between the germline ends.

V gene TRBV12-3 or TRBV12-4 combines with J gene TRBJ2-5; a weak D match, TRBD1 (5 bases). V gave up 5 bases and J gave up 2 bases, with 9 bases separating them. The CDR3 covers 13 residues. The CDR3 DNA reads as TGTGCCAGCAGTGCGTACAGGCAAGAGACCCAGTACTTC. Its translation: CASSAYRQETQYF.

The chain uses TRBV2 and TRBJ2-7, with TRBD1 matching over 9 bases. The V gene's germline CDR1 is SNHLY and CDR2 FYNNEI. The CDR3 sequence is 16 residues long. The trim removed 4 bases at V and 3 bases at J, leaving 10 bases unmatched. The CDR3 DNA reads TGTGCCAGCAGTGTTACCTCGGGACAGGGCGACTACGAGCAGTACTTC. Its translation: CASSVTSGQGDYEQYF. The variable domain in full, completed from reference TRBV2 and TRBJ2-7, reads EPEVTQTPSHQVTQMGQEVILRCVPISNHLYFYWYRQILGQKVEFLVSFYNNEISEKSEIFDDQFSVERPDGSNFTLKIRSTKLEDSAMYFCASSVTSGQGDYEQYFGPGTRLTVT.

The CDR3 nucleotides read TGTGCCAGCAGTTCGGATGCAGGGGGGCCCTACAATGAGCAGTTCTTC. It yields the protein CASSSDAGGPYNEQFF. V is TRBV27 and J is TRBJ2-1; D might be TRBD1 (7 bases). Trimming shortened V by 4 bases and J by 2 bases, and 15 bases separated the two germline ends. This CDR3 has 16 amino acids. Germline CDR1 MNHEY, CDR2 SMNVEV (reference sequence).

The J gene is TRBJ2-3, the V gene TRBV19; D not resolved. Germline V lookup: CDR1 LNHDA, CDR2 SQIVND (reference sequence). CDR3 length equals 12 residues. V was pared by 5 bases and J by 6 bases, with 9 bases between. The CDR3 region is CASSYNRDTQYF. DNA for the CDR3: TGTGCCAGTAGTTATAACCGGGATACGCAGTATTTT.

The V and J genes are TRBV7-9 and TRBJ2-3, with 8 nucleotides matching TRBD1. This CDR3 has 16 amino acids. Per germline, CDR1 SEHNR and CDR2 FQNEAQ (reference sequence). Trimming removed 6 bases from V and 3 bases from J; junction bases left unmatched: 11. In DNA, the CDR3 is TGTGCCAGCAGACAAAGGACAGGGATGAGGACAGATACGCAGTATTTT. As protein: CASRQRTGMRTDTQYF.

The rearrangement uses TRBV9 and TRBJ1-5; maybe TRBD1 (5 bases). The germline CDR1 and CDR2 sequences are SGDLS and YYNGEE. This CDR3 is built from 13 residues. Trimming removed 3 bases at V and 5 bases at J, with 9 bases between. CDR3 loop: CASSEGDYQPQHF. DNA of the CDR3: TGTGCCAGCAGCGAAGGGGATTATCAGCCCCAGCATTTT.

The chain employs TRBV5-1 and TRBJ2-5; possibly TRBD1 for D (6 bases). The CDR3 runs 13 residues. The germline gives CDR1 SGHRS, CDR2 YFSETQ. V dropped 4 bases and J dropped 5 bases, with 12 bases sitting between them. The CDR3 sequence is CASSPPQGETQYF. Written as DNA, the CDR3 is TGCGCCAGCAGCCCGCCCCAGGGGGAGACCCAGTACTTC.

This clone ranks as medium-sized. This chain connects TRBV30 to TRBJ2-2; 12 bases are a match to TRBD2. The CDR3 consists of 15 residues. J lost 3 bases, V lost 7 bases, and 6 bases had no gene match. CDR1 is GTSNPN and CDR2 is SVGIG in the germline V gene (reference sequence). CDR3 in DNA: TGTGCCTCGAAGACTAGCGGGAGAGACACCGGGGAGCTGTTTTTT. Its translation: CASKTSGRDTGELFF.

The V and J genes are TRBV7-2 and TRBJ1-1; no firm D call. This CDR3 contains 15 residues. Trimming took off 5 bases at V and 5 bases at J, with 18 bases between the two ends. Per the germline V gene, CDR1 is SGHTA and CDR2 is FQGNSA. CDR3 protein: CASSPLSRLPTEAFF. CDR3 DNA: TGTGCCAGCAGCCCCCTGAGCAGGCTTCCGACTGAAGCTTTCTTT.

The V call is TRBV11-1, the J call TRBJ2-5; D gene ambiguous. Per germline, CDR1 SGHAT and CDR2 FQDESV (reference sequence). This CDR3 is built from 13 residues. Trimming took 3 bases from V and 2 from J, leaving 7 bases between them. The chain's CDR3 is CASSFGSQETQYF. CDR3 nucleotides: TGTGCCAGCAGCTTCGGGTCTCAAGAGACCCAGTACTTC.

The V call is TRBV6-2 or TRBV6-3, the J call TRBJ2-7; possible D gene TRBD2, 6 bases. The germline gives CDR1 MNHEY, CDR2 SVGEGT. The CDR3 runs 19 residues. The V and J ends lost 0 bases and 3 bases respectively, with 24 bases between them. The CDR3 protein is CASSYSIGGAALPLYEQYF. CDR3 bases: TGTGCCAGCAGTTACTCGATTGGAGGGGCAGCCCTTCCCCTCTACGAGCAGTACTTC.

Remarks on this clone: The same CDR3 also results from other DNA sequences found in this sample. Written as DNA, the CDR3 is TGTGCCAGCAGTTTACTAGCGGGAGTGAGTAATGAGCAGTTCTTC. It is translated as CASSLLAGVSNEQFF. The rearrangement joins TRBV7-2 to TRBJ2-1, with 11 bases lining up with TRBD2. This CDR3 has 15 residues. Trimming took 6 bases from V and 7 from J; bases not matched to a gene: 8. Germline CDR1 SGHTA, CDR2 FQGNSA.

The chain links TRBV7-9 to TRBJ1-1; no definite D call. V shed 2 bases and J shed 2 bases, with 3 bases lying between them. The CDR3 has 12 residues. Germline-derived CDR1 and CDR2 are SEHNR and FQNEAQ (reference sequence). The CDR3 region has the DNA TGTGCCAGCAGCTTATTAAACACTGAAGCTTTCTTT. Its protein is CASSLLNTEAFF.

The J gene is TRBJ1-5, the V gene TRBV5-1; D gene unclear. Trimming shortened V by 4 bases and J by 5 bases, and 13 bases separated the two germline ends. Germline loops: CDR1 SGHRS, CDR2 YFSETQ. This CDR3 spans 14 amino acids. Here the CDR3 DNA reads TGCGCCAGCAGCGACCGGGTACAACATCAGCCCCAGCATTTT. Residues: CASSDRVQHQPQHF. Together with reference TRBV5-1 and TRBJ1-5, the CDR3 gives the full variable domain: KAGVTQTPRYLIKTRGQQVTLSCSPISGHRSVSWYQQTPGQGLQFLFEYFSETQRNKGNFPGRFSGRQFSNSRSEMNVSTLELGDSALYLCASSDRVQHQPQHFGDGTRLSIL.

This chain connects TRBV28 to TRBJ1-5; D is perhaps TRBD1 (5 bases). Trimming took 3 bases from V and 4 from J, leaving 19 bases between them. The CDR3 spans 17 residues. Germline assignment: CDR1 MDHEN and CDR2 SYDVKM. CDR3 nucleotides: TGTGCCAGCAGTTTTTCGGACAACGCAATTCTAAATCAGCCCCAGCATTTT. Its protein product is CASSFSDNAILNQPQHF.

This chain connects TRBV28 to TRBJ1-4; D is unclear. The germline CDR1 and CDR2 sequences are MDHEN and SYDVKM. CDR3 length equals 17 residues. The germline V and J ends were trimmed by 1 base and 4 bases, with 16 bases remaining between them. CDR3 nucleotide sequence: TGTGCCAGCAGTTTATCTGGGCGGGCAGGAAGTAATGAAAAACTGTTTTTT. Its protein is CASSLSGRAGSNEKLFF.